These 16 T cell receptor beta chains originate from one sample sequenced in a study of cytomegalovirus exposure and HLA in healthy donors. With 60 Vbeta and 13 Jbeta primers, the PCR was carried out. Here immunoSEQ multiplex PCR was the method, and the copy in TCRdb shows in-frame clones only, minus some. Of 170,000 or so clones listed, roughly 90% are singletons. Material: PBMCs. The source of these receptors is a woman younger than 35 in good health and CMV-seronegative.

V is TRBV5-1 and J is TRBJ1-3; TRBD1 agrees at 7 bases. Trimming at V came to 5 bases and at J to 11 bases, leaving 13 bases not matched to a gene. Germline assignment: CDR1 SGHRS and CDR2 YFSETQ. The CDR3 loop spans 14 amino acids. CDR3 coding DNA: TGCGCCAGCAGTGTCCGGGACAGCAGTTCGCCCATATATTTT. This gives the protein CASSVRDSSSPIYF.

The chain recombines TRBV5-1 with TRBJ1-2, with D uncertain. Deletions cut 1 base from V and 4 bases from J, with 11 bases between. The length of the CDR3 is 14 residues. Germline V CDR1 and CDR2: SGHRS, YFSETQ. This CDR3 is CASSLTPEGYGYTF. CDR3 DNA: TGCGCCAGCAGCTTGACCCCTGAGGGCTATGGCTACACCTTC.

The V call is TRBV2, the J call TRBJ1-4, with no clear D. Deletions cut 2 bases from V and 5 bases from J, with 15 bases between. CDR1 SNHLY and CDR2 FYNNEI come from the germline V gene. The CDR3 is 16 amino acids. CDR3 DNA: TGTGCCAGCAGTGAATTGGAGACGGGCGGGAATGAAAAACTGTTTTTT. Translating gives CASSELETGGNEKLFF.

This chain connects TRBV27 to TRBJ2-7, with unresolved D. Trimming removed 1 base at V and 3 bases at J, with 4 bases between. Germline loops: CDR1 MNHEY, CDR2 SMNVEV (reference sequence). The CDR3 loop spans 12 amino acids. The CDR3, as DNA: TGTGCCAGCAGTTTATACGGCTACGAGCAGTACTTC. It yields the protein CASSLYGYEQYF.

In its sample, this clone was seen once. The chain is built from TRBV28 and TRBJ1-1; tentatively, D is TRBD1 (6 bases). The V gene's germline CDR1 is MDHEN and CDR2 SYDVKM. CDR3 length: 15 residues. Trimming cost V 1 base and J 0 bases, with 9 bases left between them. In DNA, the CDR3 is TGTGCCAGCAGTTTATCCGACAGGATGAACACTGAAGCTTTCTTT. The encoded protein is CASSLSDRMNTEAFF.

The chain employs TRBV13 and TRBJ1-6; maybe TRBD1 (5 bases). Trimming removed 1 base at V and 6 bases at J, with 10 bases between. The CDR3 runs to 15 residues. The germline V gene has CDR1 PRHDT and CDR2 FYEKMQ (reference sequence). CDR3 residues: CASSLVGGSNSPLHF. In DNA, the CDR3 is TGTGCCAGCAGCTTAGTTGGGGGGAGTAATTCACCCCTCCACTTT.

Notes on this clone: Other DNA sequences in the same sample also yield this CDR3. The genes are TRBV7-9 and TRBJ2-7, with 8 bases lining up with TRBD2. The germline V gene has CDR1 SEHNR and CDR2 FQNEAQ (reference sequence). The ends lost 3 bases at V and 2 bases at J; junction bases unmatched: 6. This CDR3 has 15 residues. The CDR3 nucleotides read TGTGCCAGCAGCTTGGGGCCGGGACTAGCCTACGAGCAGTACTTC. Translating gives CASSLGPGLAYEQYF.

This clone was seen only a few times. CDR3 loop: CASLLVRDTQETQYF. CDR3 nucleotide sequence: TGTGCCAGCCTCCTGGTCAGGGACACACAAGAGACCCAGTACTTC. This chain joins TRBV28 and TRBJ2-5; D may be TRBD1 (6 bases). From germline, CDR1 is MDHEN and CDR2 SYDVKM. Trimming shortened V by 8 bases and J by 2 bases, and 18 bases separated the two germline ends. The CDR3 contains 15 residues.

The rearrangement joins TRBV6-6 to TRBJ1-2; 10 bases agree with TRBD1. The CDR3 is made up of 15 amino acids. The germline CDR1 and CDR2 sequences are MNHNY and SVGAGI (reference sequence). Trimming took 5 bases from V and 0 from J; bases not matched to a gene: 3. The CDR3 region is CASSAGTGANYGYTF. CDR3 sequence (DNA): TGTGCCAGCAGTGCTGGGACAGGGGCTAACTATGGCTACACCTTC.

V and J are TRBV27 and TRBJ2-5; D not certain. V was pared by 3 bases and J by 1 base, with 6 bases between. The CDR3 extends over 13 amino acids. Germline values: CDR1 MNHEY, CDR2 SMNVEV (reference sequence). The CDR3 is CASSFQIQETQYF. For the CDR3, the DNA is TGTGCCAGCAGTTTCCAGATCCAAGAGACCCAGTACTTC.

The chain joins TRBV6-5 to TRBJ2-7; 8 bases map to TRBD2. Germline V gene lookup returns CDR1 MNHEY and CDR2 SVGAGI. Unmatched junction bases numbered 15, after V lost 9 bases and J lost 5 bases. The CDR3 loop spans 15 amino acids. The CDR3 DNA reads TGTGCCAGTACCTCTACCGGGACTAGTGGCAACGAGCAGTACTTC. It translates to CASTSTGTSGNEQYF.

The V gene is TRBV5-1, the J gene TRBJ2-7, with TRBD1 matching 7 bases. Germline trimming cut 3 bases from V and 3 bases from J; bases unmatched to any gene: 9. CDR3 length equals 15 residues. Germline assignment: CDR1 SGHRS and CDR2 YFSETQ. DNA of the CDR3: TGCGCCAGCAGCTCATCCCGACAGGGCTTCTACGAGCAGTACTTC. Translation: CASSSSRQGFYEQYF.

The chain couples TRBV5-1 to TRBJ2-5; possible D gene TRBD2, 6 bases. With the DNA end fitting TRBJ2-7 better, the J assignment may be wrong. This CDR3 is 16 amino acids long. CDR1 and CDR2 from the germline V gene are SGHRS and YFSETQ. The CDR3 reads CASAALPGLSSYEQYF. CDR3 nucleotides: TGCGCCAGCGCCGCCCTTCCGGGACTCAGCTCCTACGAGCAGTACTTC.

The V and J genes are TRBV5-1 and TRBJ1-1, with D possibly being TRBD1 (5 bases). This CDR3 is built from 14 residues. Trimming removed 6 bases at V and 0 bases at J, with 12 bases between. CDR1 SGHRS and CDR2 YFSETQ come from the germline V gene. DNA of the CDR3: TGCGCCAGCAAGGGGTGGGAAATGAACACTGAAGCTTTCTTT. This translates into CASKGWEMNTEAFF.

The chain combines TRBV15 with TRBJ2-5, with TRBD1 as a possible D gene (6 bases). In germline, CDR1 is LNHNV, CDR2 YYDKDF (reference sequence). The CDR3 extends over 14 amino acids. V dropped 3 bases and J dropped 2 bases, with 10 bases sitting between them. The CDR3 protein is CATSRDSSQETQYF. CDR3 in DNA: TGTGCCACCAGCAGGGACAGTTCGCAAGAGACCCAGTACTTC.

CDR3 in DNA: TGTGCCAGCAGTCTACCCCAGGTGGGCACAGATACGCAGTATTTT. Its translation is CASSLPQVGTDTQYF. This rearrangement joins TRBV7-2 to TRBJ2-3; the D is unclear. The V and J ends lost 6 bases and 1 base respectively, with 14 bases between them. CDR3 length equals 15 residues. Germline V gives CDR1 SGHTA, CDR2 FQGNSA.